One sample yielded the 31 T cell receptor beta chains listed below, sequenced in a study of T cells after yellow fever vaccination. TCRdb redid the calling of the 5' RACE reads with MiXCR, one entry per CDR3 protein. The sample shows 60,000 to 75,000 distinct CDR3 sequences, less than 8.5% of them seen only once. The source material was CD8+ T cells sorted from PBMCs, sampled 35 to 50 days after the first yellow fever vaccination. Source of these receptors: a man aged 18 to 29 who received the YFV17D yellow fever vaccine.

CDR3 sequence: CASSSTTTHTYEQYF. CDR3 coding DNA: TGTGCCAGCAGCTCCACAACTACCCACACCTACGAGCAGTACTTC. The chain couples TRBV7-9 to TRBJ2-7; unclear D gene. Germline V gene lookup returns CDR1 SEHNR and CDR2 FQNEAQ (reference sequence). The CDR3 is 15 amino acids. Trimming shortened V by 4 bases and J by 2 bases, and 15 bases separated the two germline ends.

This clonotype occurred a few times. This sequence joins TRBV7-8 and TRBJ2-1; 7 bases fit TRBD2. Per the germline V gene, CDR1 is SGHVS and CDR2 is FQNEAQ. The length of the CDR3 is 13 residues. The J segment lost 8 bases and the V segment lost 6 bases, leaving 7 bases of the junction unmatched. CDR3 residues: CASRGGGLDEQFF. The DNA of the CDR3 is TGTGCCAGCAGGGGGGGGGGGTTGGATGAGCAGTTCTTC.

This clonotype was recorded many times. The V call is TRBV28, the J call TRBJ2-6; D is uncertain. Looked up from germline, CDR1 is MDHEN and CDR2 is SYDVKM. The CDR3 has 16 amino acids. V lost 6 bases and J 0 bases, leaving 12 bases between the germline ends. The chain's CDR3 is CASSPGFFSGANVLTF. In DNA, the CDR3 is TGTGCCAGCAGCCCCGGCTTTTTCTCTGGGGCCAACGTCCTGACTTTC.

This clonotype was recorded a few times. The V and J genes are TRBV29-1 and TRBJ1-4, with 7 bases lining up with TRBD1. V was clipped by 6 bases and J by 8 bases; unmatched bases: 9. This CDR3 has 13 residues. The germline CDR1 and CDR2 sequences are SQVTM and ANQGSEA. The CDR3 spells CSVAMTGKEKLFF. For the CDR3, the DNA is TGCAGCGTCGCCATGACAGGGAAGGAAAAACTGTTTTTT.

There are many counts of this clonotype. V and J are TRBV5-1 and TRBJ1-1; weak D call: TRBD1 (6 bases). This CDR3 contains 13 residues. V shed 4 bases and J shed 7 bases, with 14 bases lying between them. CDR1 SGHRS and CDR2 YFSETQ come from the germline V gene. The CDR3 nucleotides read TGCGCCAGCAGCGGTAAGGGGGTTAATGAAGCTTTCTTT. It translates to CASSGKGVNEAFF.

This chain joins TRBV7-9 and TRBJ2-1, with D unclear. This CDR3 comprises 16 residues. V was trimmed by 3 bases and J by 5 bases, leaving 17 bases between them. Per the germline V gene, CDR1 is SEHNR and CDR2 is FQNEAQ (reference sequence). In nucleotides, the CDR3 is TGTGCCAGCAGCTTCTACCGGAGTAGTTCCCACAATGAGCAGTTCTTC. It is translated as CASSFYRSSSHNEQFF.

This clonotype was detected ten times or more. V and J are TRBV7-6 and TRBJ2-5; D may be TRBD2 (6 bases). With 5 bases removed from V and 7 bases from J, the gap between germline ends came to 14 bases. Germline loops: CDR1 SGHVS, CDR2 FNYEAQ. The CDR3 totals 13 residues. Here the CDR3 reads CASSPEVGGTQYF. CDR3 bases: TGTGCCAGCAGCCCCGAGGTGGGGGGGACCCAGTACTTC.

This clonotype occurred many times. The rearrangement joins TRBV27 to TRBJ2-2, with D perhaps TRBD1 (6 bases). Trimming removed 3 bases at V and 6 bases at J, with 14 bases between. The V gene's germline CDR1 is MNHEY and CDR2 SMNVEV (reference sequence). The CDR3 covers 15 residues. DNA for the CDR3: TGTGCCAGCAGTTTTGTGGGGGCGCTGTCCGGGGAGCTGTTTTTT. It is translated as CASSFVGALSGELFF.

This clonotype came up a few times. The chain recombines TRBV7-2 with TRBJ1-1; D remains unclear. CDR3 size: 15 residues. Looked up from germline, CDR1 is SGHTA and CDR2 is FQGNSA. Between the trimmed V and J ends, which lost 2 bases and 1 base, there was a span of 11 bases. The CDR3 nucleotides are TGTGCCAGCAGCTTATACCCGGACCCGAACACTGAAGCTTTCTTT. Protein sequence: CASSLYPDPNTEAFF.

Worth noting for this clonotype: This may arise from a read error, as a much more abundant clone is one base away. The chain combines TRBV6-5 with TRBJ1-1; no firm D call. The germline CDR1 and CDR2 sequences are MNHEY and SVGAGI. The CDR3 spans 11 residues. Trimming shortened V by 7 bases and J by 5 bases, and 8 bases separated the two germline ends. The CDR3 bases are TGTGCCAGCAATAAGGAGACTGAAGCTTTCTTT. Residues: CASNKETEAFF.

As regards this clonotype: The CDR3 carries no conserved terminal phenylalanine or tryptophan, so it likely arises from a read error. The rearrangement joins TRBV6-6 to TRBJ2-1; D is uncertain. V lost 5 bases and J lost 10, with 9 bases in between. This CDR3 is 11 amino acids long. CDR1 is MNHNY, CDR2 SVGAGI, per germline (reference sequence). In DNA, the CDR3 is TGTGCCAGCAGTGAGTCCGGGGAGCAGTTCTAC. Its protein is CASSESGEQFY.

The CDR3 DNA follows: TGTGCCAGCAGCTTCCTCGACAGGGGGCGAGAGCAGTACTTC. Its protein product is CASSFLDRGREQYF. The V and J genes are TRBV5-4 and TRBJ2-7; TRBD1 matches 10 bases. Germline CDR1 is SGHNT and CDR2 is YYREEE (reference sequence). The ends lost 2 bases at V and 7 bases at J; junction bases unmatched: 6. This CDR3 has 14 amino acids.

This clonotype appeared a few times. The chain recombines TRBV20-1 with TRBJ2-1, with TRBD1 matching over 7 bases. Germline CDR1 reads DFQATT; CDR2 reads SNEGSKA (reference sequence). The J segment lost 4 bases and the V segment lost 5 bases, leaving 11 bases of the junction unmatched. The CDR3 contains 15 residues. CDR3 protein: CSAPGRDSRYNEQFF. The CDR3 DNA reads TGCAGTGCTCCCGGTAGGGACAGCCGTTACAATGAGCAGTTCTTC.

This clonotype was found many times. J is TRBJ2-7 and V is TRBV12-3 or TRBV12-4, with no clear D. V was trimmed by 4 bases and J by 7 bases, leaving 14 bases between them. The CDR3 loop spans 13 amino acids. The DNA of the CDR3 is TGTGCCAGCAGTTCGGTGGTCAGGAAGGAGCAGTACTTC. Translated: CASSSVVRKEQYF.

The CDR3 loop reads CASSLGQGVASPLHF. In DNA, the CDR3 is TGTGCCAGCAGCTTAGGTCAGGGGGTTGCTTCACCCCTCCACTTT. The gene calls are TRBV7-9 and TRBJ1-6, with 7 bases that match TRBD1. The germline V gene encodes CDR1 SEHNR and CDR2 FQNEAQ (reference sequence). V lost 1 base to trimming and J lost 9 bases; unmatched junction nucleotides: 6. The CDR3 consists of 15 residues.

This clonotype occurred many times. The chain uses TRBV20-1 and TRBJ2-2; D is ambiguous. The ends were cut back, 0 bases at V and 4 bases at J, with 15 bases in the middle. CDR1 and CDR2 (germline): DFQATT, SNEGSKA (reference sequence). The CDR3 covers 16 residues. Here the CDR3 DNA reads TGCAGTGCTAGAGATCGTGGGCGAACGGGCACCGGGGAGCTGTTTTTT. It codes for CSARDRGRTGTGELFF.

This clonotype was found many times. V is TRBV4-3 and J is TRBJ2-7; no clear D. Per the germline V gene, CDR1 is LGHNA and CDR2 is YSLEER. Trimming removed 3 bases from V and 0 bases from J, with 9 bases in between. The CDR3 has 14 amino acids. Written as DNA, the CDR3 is TGCGCCAGCAGCCAGTTTGTGAGCTCCTACGAGCAGTACTTC. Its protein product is CASSQFVSSYEQYF.

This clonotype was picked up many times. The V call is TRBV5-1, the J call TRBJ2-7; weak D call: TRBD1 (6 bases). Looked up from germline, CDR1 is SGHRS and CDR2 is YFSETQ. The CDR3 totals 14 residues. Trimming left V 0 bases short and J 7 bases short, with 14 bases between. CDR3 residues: CASSLAQGFNEQYF. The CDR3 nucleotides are TGCGCCAGCAGCTTGGCACAGGGATTCAATGAGCAGTACTTC.

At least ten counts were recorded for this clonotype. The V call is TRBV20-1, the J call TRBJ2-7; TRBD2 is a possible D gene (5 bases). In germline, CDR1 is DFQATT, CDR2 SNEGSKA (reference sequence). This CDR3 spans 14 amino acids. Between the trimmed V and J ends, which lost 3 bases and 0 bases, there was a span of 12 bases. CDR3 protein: CSASQRRYSYEQYF. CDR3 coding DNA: TGCAGTGCTAGCCAGCGGCGATACTCCTACGAGCAGTACTTC.

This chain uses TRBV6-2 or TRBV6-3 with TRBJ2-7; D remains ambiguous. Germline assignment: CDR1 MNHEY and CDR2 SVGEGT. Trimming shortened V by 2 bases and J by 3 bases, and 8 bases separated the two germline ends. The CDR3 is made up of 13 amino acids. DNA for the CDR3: TGTGCCAGCAGTTACCAGACACTCTACGAGCAGTACTTC. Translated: CASSYQTLYEQYF.

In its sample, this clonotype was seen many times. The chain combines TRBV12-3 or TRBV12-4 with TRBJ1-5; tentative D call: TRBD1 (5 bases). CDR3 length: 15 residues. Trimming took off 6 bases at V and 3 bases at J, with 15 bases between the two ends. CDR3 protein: CASRGGYGANQPQHF. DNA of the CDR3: TGTGCCAGCAGGGGGGGGTATGGGGCCAATCAGCCCCAGCATTTT.

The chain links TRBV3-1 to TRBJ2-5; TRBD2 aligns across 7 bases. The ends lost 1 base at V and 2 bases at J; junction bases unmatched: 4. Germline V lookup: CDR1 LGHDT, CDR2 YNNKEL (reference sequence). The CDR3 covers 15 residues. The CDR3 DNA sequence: TGTGCCAGCAGCCAAGGGGGGGGAACGCAAGAGACCCAGTACTTC. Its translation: CASSQGGGTQETQYF.

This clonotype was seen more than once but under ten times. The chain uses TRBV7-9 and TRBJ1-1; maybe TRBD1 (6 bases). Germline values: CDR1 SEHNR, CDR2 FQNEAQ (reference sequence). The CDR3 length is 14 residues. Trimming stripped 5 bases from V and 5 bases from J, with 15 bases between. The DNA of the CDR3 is TGTGCCAGCAGCACCGGTTGGGGGCGGACTGAAGCTTTCTTT. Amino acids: CASSTGWGRTEAFF.

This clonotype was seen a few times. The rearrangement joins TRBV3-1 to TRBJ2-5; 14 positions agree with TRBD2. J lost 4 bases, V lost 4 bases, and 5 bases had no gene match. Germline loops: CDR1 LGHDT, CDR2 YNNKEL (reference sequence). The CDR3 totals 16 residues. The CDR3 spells CASSPRTSGGLETQYF. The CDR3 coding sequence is TGTGCCAGCAGCCCGCGGACTAGCGGGGGGCTAGAGACCCAGTACTTC.

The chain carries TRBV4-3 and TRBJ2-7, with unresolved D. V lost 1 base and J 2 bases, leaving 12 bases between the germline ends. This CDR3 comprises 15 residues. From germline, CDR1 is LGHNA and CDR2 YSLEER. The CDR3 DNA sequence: TGCGCCAGCAGCCAAGGAGCAGGCTATCCCTACGAGCAGTACTTC. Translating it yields CASSQGAGYPYEQYF.

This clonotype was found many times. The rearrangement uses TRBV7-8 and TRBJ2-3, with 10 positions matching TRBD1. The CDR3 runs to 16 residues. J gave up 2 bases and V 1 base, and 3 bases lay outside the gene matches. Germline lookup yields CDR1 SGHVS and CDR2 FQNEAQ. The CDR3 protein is CASSLGGQGDTDTQYF. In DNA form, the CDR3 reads TGTGCCAGCAGCTTAGGCGGACAGGGGGACACAGATACGCAGTATTTT.

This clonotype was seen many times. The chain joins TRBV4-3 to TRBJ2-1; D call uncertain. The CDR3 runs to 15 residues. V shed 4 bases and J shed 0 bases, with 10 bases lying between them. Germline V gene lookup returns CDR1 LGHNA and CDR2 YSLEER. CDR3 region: CASSPGSSSYNEQFF. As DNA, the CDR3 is TGCGCCAGCAGCCCCGGTTCTAGCTCCTACAATGAGCAGTTCTTC.

The chain's CDR3 is CSARDRQGAGYGYTF. CDR3 coding DNA: TGCAGTGCTAGAGATAGACAGGGGGCGGGCTATGGCTACACCTTC. V is TRBV20-1 and J is TRBJ1-2, with 10 bases aligning to TRBD1. The germline CDR1 and CDR2 sequences are DFQATT and SNEGSKA (reference sequence). V trimming: 0 bases; J trimming: 4 bases; junction bases outside the gene matches: 5. The CDR3 consists of 15 residues.

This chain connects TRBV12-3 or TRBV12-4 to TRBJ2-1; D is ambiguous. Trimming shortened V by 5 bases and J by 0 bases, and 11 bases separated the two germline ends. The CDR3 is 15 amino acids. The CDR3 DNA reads TGTGCCAGCAGTCTAGTCGATAGCTCCTACAATGAGCAGTTCTTC. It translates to CASSLVDSSYNEQFF.

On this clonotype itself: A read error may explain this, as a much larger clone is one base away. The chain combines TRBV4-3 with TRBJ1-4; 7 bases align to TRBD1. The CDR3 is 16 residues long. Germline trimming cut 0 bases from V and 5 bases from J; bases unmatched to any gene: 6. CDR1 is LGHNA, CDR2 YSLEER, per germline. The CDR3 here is CASSQDAQGVNEKLFF. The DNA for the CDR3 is TGCGCCAGCAGCCAAGATGCCCAGGGGGTCAATGAAAAACTGTTTTTT.

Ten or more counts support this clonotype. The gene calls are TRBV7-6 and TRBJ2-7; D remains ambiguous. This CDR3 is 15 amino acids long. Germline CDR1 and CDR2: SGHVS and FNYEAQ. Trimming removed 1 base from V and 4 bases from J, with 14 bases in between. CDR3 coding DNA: TGTGCCAGCAGCTTAGGTAGTGGTGGTCTGTACGAGCAGTACTTC. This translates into CASSLGSGGLYEQYF.